The next 14 T cell receptor beta chains were all read from a single sample in a study of OX40 agonist ivuxolimab in advanced cancers. Data came from immunoSEQ multiplex PCR; TCRdb stores just in-frame clones and leaves some out. The sample carries 70,000 to 95,000 clones, roughly 93% recorded once. This sample comprised CD4+ or CD8+ T cells sorted from blood, obtained in a trial of the OX40 agonist ivuxolimab. Source of these receptors: an adult with an advanced solid tumor such as melanoma, head and neck, liver or kidney cancer.

The chain couples TRBV5-1 to TRBJ1-6; D is possibly TRBD1 (5 bases). The ends were cut back, 0 bases at V and 7 bases at J, with 11 bases in the middle. The CDR3 is made up of 15 amino acids. CDR1 SGHRS and CDR2 YFSETQ come from the germline V gene. CDR3 sequence: CASSLDQGINSPLHF. The CDR3 DNA reads as TGCGCCAGCAGCTTGGATCAGGGCATAAATTCACCCCTCCACTTT.

The rearrangement uses TRBV7-2 and TRBJ2-5, with D possibly being TRBD2 (5 bases). The ends were cut back, 3 bases at V and 10 bases at J, with 18 bases in the middle. CDR3 size: 14 residues. Germline values: CDR1 SGHTA, CDR2 FQGNSA. This CDR3 reads CASSFAGLGSGQYF. DNA of the CDR3: TGTGCCAGCAGCTTCGCTGGACTCGGTAGTGGCCAGTACTTC.

This sequence joins TRBV28 and TRBJ2-7, with a tentative D call TRBD1 (5 bases). CDR1 is MDHEN, CDR2 SYDVKM, per germline. Trimming took off 4 bases at V and 7 bases at J, with 11 bases between the two ends. The CDR3 contains 12 residues. CDR3 region: CASSSGPWEQYF. The DNA of the CDR3 is TGTGCCAGCAGTTCAGGGCCTTGGGAGCAGTACTTC.

This clone came up once. Other nucleotide sequences from this sample produce the same CDR3. The genes are TRBV5-6 and TRBJ1-5, with D possibly matching TRBD1 (5 bases). V lost 4 bases and J lost 0, with 11 bases in between. This CDR3 spans 15 amino acids. Germline CDR1 reads SGHDT; CDR2 reads YYEEEE. CDR3 nucleotides: TGTGCCAGCAGCCCGGGACTGAATAGCAATCAGCCCCAGCATTTT. Its translation is CASSPGLNSNQPQHF.

A note on this clone: A read error may account for a junction end that differs from germline. This chain links TRBV3-1 (or the pseudogene TRBV3-2) with TRBJ2-3; D ambiguous. This CDR3 comprises 9 residues. Germline CDR1 LGHDT, CDR2 YNNKEL (reference sequence). The CDR3 coding sequence is TGTGCCAGCAGCCAAGATACGGATTTT. It codes for CASSQDTDF.

The gene calls are TRBV27 and TRBJ2-5; the D call may be TRBD1 or TRBD2 (5 bases each). Trimming removed 8 bases from V and 2 bases from J, with 12 bases in between. The germline CDR1 and CDR2 sequences are MNHEY and SMNVEV (reference sequence). This CDR3 spans 13 amino acids. Written as DNA, the CDR3 is TGTGCCAGCGGGGTGTGGGGGCAAGAGACCCAGTACTTC. Amino acids: CASGVWGQETQYF.

The chain has TRBV10-3 and TRBJ2-7; D ambiguous. Trimming cost V 0 bases and J 2 bases, with 5 bases left between them. The CDR3 has 13 amino acids. The germline CDR1 and CDR2 sequences are ENHRY and SYGVKD. The DNA for the CDR3 is TGTGCCATCAGTGAGTCTGGAACCTACGAGCAGTACTTC. Residues: CAISESGTYEQYF.

The table lists this clone with a few counts. V and J are TRBV2 and TRBJ1-5, with 9 nucleotides matching TRBD1. Germline V CDR1 and CDR2: SNHLY, FYNNEI. The CDR3 runs 16 residues. V trimming: 6 bases; J trimming: 4 bases; junction bases outside the gene matches: 10. DNA of the CDR3: TGTGCCAGCAGAGATTCAACAGGGGGCTTTAATCAGCCCCAGCATTTT. Encoded protein: CASRDSTGGFNQPQHF.

A word on this clone: The same CDR3 can be traced to other DNA sequences in this sample. The CDR3 DNA sequence: TGTGCCAGCAGTTCGACAGGGGGAAACTATGGCTACACCTTC. Its translation is CASSSTGGNYGYTF. The genes are TRBV28 and TRBJ1-2; 9 nucleotides align to TRBD1. From germline, CDR1 is MDHEN and CDR2 SYDVKM. The CDR3 extends over 14 amino acids. Trimming at V came to 4 bases and at J to 2 bases, leaving 2 bases not matched to a gene.

This chain uses TRBV29-1 with TRBJ2-5; D is possibly TRBD2 (6 bases). Trimming left V 6 bases short and J 5 bases short, with 13 bases between. The length of the CDR3 is 12 residues. Germline-derived CDR1 and CDR2 are SQVTM and ANQGSEA. The CDR3 nucleotides are TGCAGCGTCTTTACTAGCATGGAGACCCAGTACTTC. This gives the protein CSVFTSMETQYF.

The chain employs TRBV7-9 and TRBJ1-3; D not certain. Germline V CDR1 and CDR2: SEHNR, FQNEAQ (reference sequence). The V gene lost 5 bases and the J gene lost 1 base, with 9 bases spanning the gap. This CDR3 comprises 14 residues. CDR3 amino acids: CASSATESGNTIYF. The CDR3, as DNA: TGTGCCAGCAGCGCCACCGAATCTGGAAACACCATATATTTT.

A single count supports this clone. This chain uses TRBV29-1 with TRBJ1-4; tentatively, D is TRBD1 (6 bases). CDR3 length: 12 amino acids. Between the trimmed V and J ends, which lost 7 bases and 8 bases, there was a span of 14 bases. Germline V gene lookup returns CDR1 SQVTM and CDR2 ANQGSEA. CDR3 loop: CSALSGEEKLFF. CDR3 sequence (DNA): TGCAGCGCCCTATCAGGGGAGGAAAAACTGTTTTTT.

The chain is built from TRBV25-1 and TRBJ2-3; TRBD2 might be the D (7 bases). Trimming removed 8 bases from V and 6 bases from J, with 15 bases in between. CDR3 length equals 13 residues. Germline-derived CDR1 and CDR2 are MGHDK and SYGVNS. In nucleotides, the CDR3 is TGTGCCAGCCTGAGAGGGGGGGGCGATACGCAGTATTTT. Protein: CASLRGGGDTQYF.

This clone was seen a single time. The chain is built from TRBV5-1 and TRBJ1-1; maybe TRBD1 (5 bases). Germline CDR1 reads SGHRS; CDR2 reads YFSETQ. The CDR3 loop spans 15 amino acids. V lost 0 bases to trimming and J lost 3 bases, with 12 bases between them. CDR3 bases: TGCGCCAGCAGCTTGGAGGGACCGGGAGACACTGAAGCTTTCTTT. Translating it yields CASSLEGPGDTEAFF.